These 8 T cell receptor beta chains share one sample of origin, sequenced in a study of blood T cell repertoires in COVID-19. Here immunoSEQ multiplex PCR was the method, and the copy in TCRdb shows in-frame clones only, minus some. The sample contains 20,000 to 25,000 clones, around nine tenths of which appear only once. Sequenced material: peripheral blood. The source is a human donor with active COVID-19. The donor label of this sample is uncertain.

This clone was detected a few times. V and J are TRBV2 and TRBJ1-1; D remains ambiguous. CDR1 SNHLY and CDR2 FYNNEI come from the germline V gene. The CDR3 runs 18 residues. Trimming removed 2 bases at V and 0 bases at J, with 19 bases between. CDR3 loop: CASSESGIPHTLNTEAFF. Here the CDR3 DNA reads TGTGCCAGCAGTGAATCGGGTATTCCCCACACATTGAACACTGAAGCTTTCTTT.

The chain couples TRBV28 to TRBJ2-5; 9 nucleotides agree with TRBD1. Trimming removed 5 bases from V and 4 bases from J; junction bases left unmatched: 5. The CDR3 extends over 14 amino acids. Looked up from germline, CDR1 is MDHEN and CDR2 is SYDVKM. The CDR3 loop is CASSGTGFRETQYF. In DNA, the CDR3 is TGTGCCAGCAGTGGGACAGGGTTTCGAGAGACCCAGTACTTC.

CDR3 in DNA: TGTGCCACCAGCGGGCGGACAGGCCGCGCTTACGAGCAGTACTTC. Its translation: CATSGRTGRAYEQYF. The rearrangement joins TRBV15 to TRBJ2-7; 7 bases map to TRBD1. The V gene end was trimmed by 5 bases and the J gene end by 4 bases; junction bases not matched to a gene: 11. CDR1 is LNHNV, CDR2 YYDKDF, per germline (reference sequence). The CDR3 length is 15 residues.

The V gene is TRBV6-5, the J gene TRBJ1-5; D might be TRBD1 (5 bases). The CDR3 consists of 14 residues. The V gene's germline CDR1 is MNHEY and CDR2 SVGAGI. V dropped 9 bases and J dropped 1 base, with 13 bases sitting between them. CDR3 bases: TGTGCCAGTTGGGAGGGGATGAGCAATCAGCCCCAGCATTTT. Amino acids: CASWEGMSNQPQHF.

This chain uses TRBV9 with TRBJ2-1; D is ambiguous. V gave up 0 bases and J gave up 1 base, with 14 bases separating them. Germline loops: CDR1 SGDLS, CDR2 YYNGEE. This CDR3 region has 17 residues. CDR3 sequence (DNA): TGTGCCAGCAGCGTAGTCTTAGGCGGCCCTTCCTACAATGAGCAGTTCTTC. Translation: CASSVVLGGPSYNEQFF. Full variable domain (missing parts from reference TRBV9 and TRBJ2-1): DSGVTQTPKHLITATGQRVTLRCSPRSGDLSVYWYQQSLDQGLQFLIQYYNGEERAKGNILERFSAQQFPDLHSELNLSSLELGDSALYFCASSVVLGGPSYNEQFFGPGTRLTVL.

This rearrangement joins TRBV7-3 to TRBJ2-1; 9 nucleotides match TRBD2. This CDR3 spans 15 amino acids. V shed 3 bases, J shed 5 bases, and the junction held 5 bases outside the gene matches. Germline V gene lookup returns CDR1 SGHTA and CDR2 FQGTGA. The CDR3 here is CASSFKAGGHNEQFF. The CDR3, as DNA: TGTGCCAGCAGCTTCAAAGCGGGAGGCCACAATGAGCAGTTCTTC.

This clone is medium-sized (0.01 to 0.1%) in the sample. In the same sample, other DNA sequences code for this CDR3. This chain uses TRBV10-2 with TRBJ1-5, with a tentative D call TRBD1 (5 bases). This CDR3 is built from 14 residues. The germline V gene has CDR1 WSHSY and CDR2 SAAADI. Trimming took 0 bases from V and 3 from J, leaving 6 bases between them. This CDR3 is CASSESGVNQPQHF. CDR3 sequence (DNA): TGCGCCAGCAGTGAGTCAGGGGTCAATCAGCCCCAGCATTTT.

V usage is TRBV7-2 and J usage is TRBJ2-1, with 7 bases that match TRBD2. The germline CDR1 and CDR2 sequences are SGHTA and FQGNSA. Trimming cost V 0 bases and J 0 bases; bases outside gene matches: 2. This CDR3 is built from 16 residues. The CDR3 coding sequence is TGTGCCAGCAGCTTAGCAGCGGGGAGCTCCTACAATGAGCAGTTCTTC. Its protein is CASSLAAGSSYNEQFF.